This is a list of T cell receptor beta chains from one sample in a study of T cell repertoires in cytomegalovirus infection. TCRdb independently ran MiXCR on the reads; one entry per CDR3 protein. The table shows 150,000 to 200,000 distinct CDR3 sequences, with roughly 20% occurring only once. These TCRs are of unknown antigen specificity. The sample consisted of CD8+ T cells from cultured PBMCs, taken from culture after CMV antigen stimulation. These receptors came from a human donor in good health (CMV status not recorded). Some clones in this sample may be carry-over from other donors' samples. Both conserved end residues are part of each CDR3. Fields, in order: V gene, CDR3 length, clone size, CDR3 protein. Clone size is given for some rows only: seen once, a few or many times, or a class if the clone is expanded.

V gene: TRBV7-2
CDR3 length: 14
clone size: few
CDR3 protein: CASSSTGAGEKLFF

V gene: TRBV7-9
CDR3 length: 14
clone size: NA
CDR3 protein: CASSASSSTYEQYF

V gene: TRBV7-2
CDR3 length: 15
clone size: NA
CDR3 protein: CASSRIGGMNTEAFF

V gene: TRBV9
CDR3 length: 18
clone size: few
CDR3 protein: CASSAKGTGFRDSYEQYF

V gene: TRBV7-9
CDR3 length: 15
clone size: few
CDR3 protein: CASSLSQGMNTEAFF

V gene: TRBV2
CDR3 length: 16
clone size: NA
CDR3 protein: CASIPKGTGLNNEQFF

V gene: TRBV4-3
CDR3 length: 14
clone size: NA
CDR3 protein: CASSLSVSGTEAFF

V gene: TRBV7-8
CDR3 length: 16
clone size: NA
CDR3 protein: CASSLDPDRGAYGYTF

V gene: TRBV7-2
CDR3 length: 15
clone size: NA
CDR3 protein: CASGLRGRGTDTQYF

V gene: TRBV20-1
CDR3 length: 13
clone size: NA
CDR3 protein: CSARVGLVYGYTF

V gene: TRBV18
CDR3 length: 12
clone size: NA
CDR3 protein: CASSPETYEQYF

V gene: TRBV12-5
CDR3 length: 14
clone size: NA
CDR3 protein: CASEAGRGYTEAFF

V gene: TRBV20-1
CDR3 length: 14
clone size: NA
CDR3 protein: CSASSSGGFNEQYF

V gene: TRBV9
CDR3 length: 14
clone size: NA
CDR3 protein: CASSGSTGSTEAFF

V gene: TRBV10-3
CDR3 length: 14
clone size: few
CDR3 protein: CAISESSTNEKLFF